This T cell receptor (beta chain) was captured in a study of early T cells in non-severe SARS-CoV-2 infection. V lost 2 bases and J 3 bases, leaving 14 bases between the germline ends. Germline V gives CDR1 KGHSH, CDR2 LQKENI. This CDR3 spans 15 amino acids. TCRdb reprocessed the 5' RACE reads with MiXCR, giving one entry per CDR3 protein. The table includes about 56,000 distinct CDR3 sequences, more than 12% detected once. This receptor was obtained from an adult who was a healthcare worker with PCR-confirmed SARS-CoV-2 infection or an uninfected control (not recorded which). The material was whole blood, obtained at baseline. The chain uses TRBV18 and TRBJ2-7; D possibly corresponds to TRBD2 (5 bases). CDR3 residues: CASSPGETDVYEQYF. In nucleotides, the CDR3 is TGTGCCAGCTCACCAGGGGAGACCGACGTCTACGAGCAGTACTTC.